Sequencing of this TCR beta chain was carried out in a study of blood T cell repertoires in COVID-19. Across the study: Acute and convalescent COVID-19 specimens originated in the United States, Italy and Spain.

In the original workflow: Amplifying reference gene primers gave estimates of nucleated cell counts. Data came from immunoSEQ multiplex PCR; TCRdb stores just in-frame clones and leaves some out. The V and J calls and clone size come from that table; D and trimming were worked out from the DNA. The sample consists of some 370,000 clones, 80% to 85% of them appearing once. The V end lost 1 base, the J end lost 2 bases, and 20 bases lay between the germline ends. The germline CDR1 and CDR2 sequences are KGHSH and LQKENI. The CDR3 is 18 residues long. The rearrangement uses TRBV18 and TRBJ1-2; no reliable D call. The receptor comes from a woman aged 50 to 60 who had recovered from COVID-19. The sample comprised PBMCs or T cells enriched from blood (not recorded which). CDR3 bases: TGTGCCAGCTCACCACTCGCCACAGAGCTCGTTAACAACTATGGCTACACCTTC. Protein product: CASSPLATELVNNYGYTF.